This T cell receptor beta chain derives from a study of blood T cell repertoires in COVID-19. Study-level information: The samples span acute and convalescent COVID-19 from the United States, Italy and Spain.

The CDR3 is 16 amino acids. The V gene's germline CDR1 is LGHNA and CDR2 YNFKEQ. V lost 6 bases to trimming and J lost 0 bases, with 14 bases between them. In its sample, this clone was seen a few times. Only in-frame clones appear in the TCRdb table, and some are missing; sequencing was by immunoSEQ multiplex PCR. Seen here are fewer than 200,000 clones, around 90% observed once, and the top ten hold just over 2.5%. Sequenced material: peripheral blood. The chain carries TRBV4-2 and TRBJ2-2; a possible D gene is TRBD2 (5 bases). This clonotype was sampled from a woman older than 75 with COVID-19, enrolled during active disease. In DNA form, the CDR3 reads TGTGCCAGCAGAATTAGGGTGGGAGCGAACACCGGGGAGCTGTTTTTT. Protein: CASRIRVGANTGELFF.